This entry lists 24 T cell receptor beta chains sequenced from one sample in a study of CD8+CD57+ T cells in acquired aplastic anemia. Profiles of TCR beta VDJ and CDR3 were generated from a genomic DNA template. MiXCR, applied by TCRdb to the reads, yields one record per CDR3 protein. The sample contains 150,000 or so distinct CDR3 sequences, approximately 52% of which appear only once. Before being chosen for sequencing, patients had shown CD8+CD57+ cell expansion by flow cytometry. Sample: sorted CD4+, CD8+, or CD8+CD57+ T cells (not recorded which) from PBMCs. The source of these receptors is a human donor with aplastic anemia.

In its sample, this clonotype was seen many times. The chain recombines TRBV6-1 with TRBJ2-3; 11 nucleotides align to TRBD2. Trimming at V came to 1 base and at J to 8 bases, leaving 17 bases not matched to a gene. Germline V CDR1 and CDR2: MNHNS, SASEGT. The CDR3 totals 19 residues. The CDR3 loop is CASSEEAASGGSRRGTQYF. CDR3 DNA sequence: TGTGCCAGCAGTGAAGAGGCGGCTAGCGGGGGGAGCAGGAGAGGTACGCAGTATTTT.

A word on this clonotype: Being one base from a much bigger clone, this may be a read error. This chain joins TRBV27 and TRBJ2-2; D is undetermined. The CDR3 has 13 amino acids. Germline V gene sequence: CDR1 MNHEY, CDR2 SMNVEV (reference sequence). The V end lost 3 bases, the J end lost 4 bases, and 6 bases lay between the germline ends. The CDR3: CASSFGVTGELFF. CDR3 nucleotide sequence: TGTGCCAGCAGTTTTGGGGTCACCGGGGAGCTGTTTTTT.

This clonotype was counted at least ten times. J is TRBJ2-1 and V is TRBV10-3; 15 bases map to TRBD2. J lost 1 base, V lost 7 bases, and 2 bases had no gene match. The CDR3 is 16 amino acids. Germline CDR1 reads ENHRY; CDR2 reads SYGVKD. CDR3 sequence reads: CAIKGTSGRSYNEQFF. CDR3 sequence (DNA): TGTGCCATCAAAGGGACTAGCGGGAGGTCCTACAATGAGCAGTTCTTC.

V gene TRBV10-3 combines with J gene TRBJ1-6; no reliable D call. This CDR3 region has 13 residues. Trimming removed 3 bases at V and 9 bases at J, with 9 bases between. Germline-derived CDR1 and CDR2 are ENHRY and SYGVKD. Written as DNA, the CDR3 is TGTGCCATCAGTGACGCGCGGAGTTCACCCCTCCACTTT. This translates into CAISDARSSPLHF.

This clonotype was detected ten times or more. This chain uses TRBV19 with TRBJ2-1; no clear D gene. The CDR3 contains 12 residues. V lost 3 bases to trimming and J lost 4 bases, with 4 bases between them. The germline V gene has CDR1 LNHDA and CDR2 SQIVND (reference sequence). In DNA form, the CDR3 reads TGTGCCAGTAGTATGGGTTACAATGAGCAGTTCTTC. Its protein product is CASSMGYNEQFF.

The V call is TRBV25-1, the J call TRBJ2-3; 8 nucleotides agree with TRBD2. The CDR3 length is 13 residues. Germline CDR1 is MGHDK and CDR2 is SYGVNS. Unmatched junction bases numbered 6, after V lost 6 bases and J lost 7 bases. The CDR3 loop is CASRRRGEYTQYF. Here the CDR3 DNA reads TGTGCCAGCAGGAGGCGGGGGGAATATACGCAGTATTTT.

The chain employs TRBV20-1 and TRBJ2-2; no clear D. Per the germline V gene, CDR1 is DFQATT and CDR2 is SNEGSKA (reference sequence). V was trimmed by 7 bases and J by 2 bases, leaving 8 bases between them. The CDR3 loop spans 12 amino acids. This chain's CDR3 is CSVQANTGELFF. In nucleotides, the CDR3 is TGCAGTGTTCAGGCTAACACCGGGGAGCTGTTTTTT.

This clonotype has at least ten counts. V and J are TRBV4-2 and TRBJ2-7, with D perhaps matching TRBD2 (6 bases). The V gene's germline CDR1 is LGHNA and CDR2 YNFKEQ. The CDR3 extends over 13 amino acids. The V end lost 3 bases, the J end lost 7 bases, and 13 bases lay between the germline ends. The CDR3 reads CASSHLLAREQYF. CDR3 coding DNA: TGTGCCAGCAGCCATTTACTAGCTAGGGAGCAGTACTTC.

This clonotype was detected many times. The chain joins TRBV4-1 to TRBJ1-5; D not resolved. V gave up 0 bases and J gave up 6 bases, with 12 bases separating them. CDR3 length equals 15 residues. Per the germline V gene, CDR1 is MGHRA and CDR2 is YSYEKL. CDR3 amino acids: CASSQDRNAAQPQHF. As DNA, the CDR3 is TGCGCCAGCAGCCAAGATAGAAACGCTGCTCAGCCCCAGCATTTT.

This clonotype was seen at least ten times. The chain employs TRBV3-1 and TRBJ1-1; a possible D gene is TRBD1 (5 bases). The V gene lost 0 bases and the J gene lost 1 base, with 12 bases spanning the gap. This CDR3 comprises 16 residues. Germline V lookup: CDR1 LGHDT, CDR2 YNNKEL (reference sequence). The CDR3 sequence is CASSQDSAGWNTEAFF. The CDR3 DNA reads as TGTGCCAGCAGCCAAGATAGCGCAGGGTGGAACACTGAAGCTTTCTTT. The full variable domain, completed using reference TRBV3-1 and TRBJ1-1, is DTAVSQTPKYLVTQMGNDKSIKCEQNLGHDTMYWYKQDSKKFLKIMFSYNNKELIINETVPNRFSPKSPDKAHLNLHINSLELGDSAVYFCASSQDSAGWNTEAFFGQGTRLTVV.

This clonotype was counted many times. The chain couples TRBV7-2 to TRBJ1-5; D may be TRBD1 (5 bases). CDR1 is SGHTA and CDR2 is FQGNSA in the germline V gene. This CDR3 comprises 19 residues. Trimming pared 0 bases from V and 0 bases from J, leaving 18 bases between. CDR3 in DNA: TGTGCCAGCAGCTTAGCGGCGCATTTGGGGCTGAATAGCAATCAGCCCCAGCATTTT. Protein sequence: CASSLAAHLGLNSNQPQHF.

The chain links TRBV10-3 to TRBJ1-5; the D is unclear. Germline V CDR1 and CDR2: ENHRY, SYGVKD. This CDR3 is built from 14 residues. V dropped 0 bases and J dropped 4 bases, with 7 bases sitting between them. In DNA, the CDR3 is TGTGCCATCAGTGAGTCGACACCAAATCAGCCCCAGCATTTT. It encodes CAISESTPNQPQHF.

This chain joins TRBV11-2 and TRBJ1-1, with unresolved D. Per the germline V gene, CDR1 is SGHAT and CDR2 is FQNNGV. The CDR3 contains 15 residues. The V end lost 0 bases, the J end lost 0 bases, and 8 bases lay between the germline ends. CDR3 nucleotide sequence: TGTGCCAGCAGCTTAGAGCCAGGTCTGAACACTGAAGCTTTCTTT. This sequence encodes CASSLEPGLNTEAFF. Variable domain in full (rest from reference TRBV11-2 and TRBJ1-1): EAGVAQSPRYKIIEKRQSVAFWCNPISGHATLYWYQQILGQGPKLLIQFQNNGVVDDSQLPKDRFSAERLKGVDSTLKIQPAKLEDSAVYLCASSLEPGLNTEAFFGQGTRLTVV.

In its sample, this clonotype was seen many times. V and J are TRBV2 and TRBJ1-2, with 9 bases that match TRBD1. Germline V gives CDR1 SNHLY, CDR2 FYNNEI. Trimming at V came to 10 bases and at J to 0 bases, leaving 12 bases not matched to a gene. The CDR3 extends over 16 amino acids. The CDR3 spells CANFPRQGDTNYGYTF. The CDR3 bases are TGTGCCAACTTTCCCCGACAGGGGGATACTAACTATGGCTACACCTTC.

This clonotype has just a few counts. J is TRBJ1-4 and V is TRBV2; 7 bases match TRBD1. CDR3 size: 14 residues. V lost 3 bases and J lost 7; bases outside the gene matches: 5. Germline assignment: CDR1 SNHLY and CDR2 FYNNEI. CDR3 region: CASSEYRGREKLFF. In DNA form, the CDR3 reads TGTGCCAGCAGTGAGTACAGGGGACGTGAAAAACTGTTTTTT.

As regards this clonotype: One junction end disagrees with the germline gene, perhaps due to a read error. The J gene is TRBJ1-1, the V gene TRBV7-8; 7 bases are shared with TRBD1. CDR1 SGHVS and CDR2 FQNEAQ come from the germline V gene. The CDR3 length is 15 residues. The CDR3 DNA reads TGTGCCAGCAGCTTATCAGAGGGGGCGCGGACTGAAGCTTCCTTT. Translating gives CASSLSEGARTEASF.

The chain combines TRBV2 with TRBJ1-2; no definite D call. V lost 2 bases and J lost 4, with 17 bases in between. The CDR3 spans 16 residues. Per germline, CDR1 SNHLY and CDR2 FYNNEI. For the CDR3, the DNA is TGTGCCAGCAGTGAAACTGTCCGCTTAGATGCCTATGGCTACACCTTC. Encoded protein: CASSETVRLDAYGYTF.

This clonotype has more than one count but fewer than ten. The chain combines TRBV10-3 with TRBJ2-3; 9 bases match TRBD2. The germline gives CDR1 ENHRY, CDR2 SYGVKD. The CDR3 is 15 amino acids. Germline trimming cut 10 bases from V and 1 base from J; bases unmatched to any gene: 9. CDR3 sequence: CATAPVAGGTDTQYF. As DNA, the CDR3 is TGTGCCACCGCCCCCGTAGCGGGAGGCACAGATACGCAGTATTTT.

This clonotype counts as medium-sized. The chain has TRBV6-5 and TRBJ1-6; D perhaps matches TRBD1 (6 bases). V dropped 2 bases and J dropped 8 bases, with 16 bases sitting between them. The germline CDR1 and CDR2 sequences are MNHEY and SVGAGI. The CDR3 totals 16 residues. CDR3 sequence reads: CASSYGRQAADSPLHF. CDR3 bases: TGTGCCAGCAGTTACGGGCGACAGGCCGCTGATTCACCCCTCCACTTT.

The rearrangement uses TRBV7-9 and TRBJ2-5; TRBD1 matches 7 bases. The junction had 3 bases not matched to a gene; V was cut back by 6 bases and J by 2 bases. The CDR3 totals 13 residues. Germline CDR1 reads SEHNR; CDR2 reads FQNEAQ (reference sequence). CDR3 bases: TGTGCCAGCAGTACCAGGGGGCAAGAGACCCAGTACTTC. Its protein product is CASSTRGQETQYF.

V usage is TRBV6-5 and J usage is TRBJ2-1; 10 bases fit TRBD2. CDR3 size: 15 residues. Per the germline V gene, CDR1 is MNHEY and CDR2 is SVGAGI. V was pared by 0 bases and J by 10 bases, with 6 bases of the junction left unmatched. CDR3 residues: CASSYSERGGLEQFF. The CDR3 DNA sequence: TGTGCCAGCAGTTACTCGGAGCGGGGGGGCCTCGAGCAGTTCTTC.

The J gene is TRBJ2-1, the V gene TRBV6-1, with D unresolved. Trimming took off 6 bases at V and 5 bases at J, with 5 bases between the two ends. CDR3 length: 11 amino acids. Germline V CDR1 and CDR2: MNHNS, SASEGT. CDR3 residues: CASRQDNEQFF. In DNA form, the CDR3 reads TGTGCCAGCAGGCAAGACAATGAGCAGTTCTTC.

This clonotype was observed many times. The chain has TRBV4-2 and TRBJ2-6, with TRBD1 matching 7 bases. The J segment lost 2 bases and the V segment lost 2 bases, leaving 3 bases of the junction unmatched. CDR3 length: 16 residues. In germline, CDR1 is LGHNA, CDR2 YNFKEQ. CDR3 sequence (DNA): TGTGCCAGCAGCCAACCAGACAGGGCTGGGGCCAACGTCCTGACTTTC. It codes for CASSQPDRAGANVLTF.

This clonotype was picked up many times. The J gene is TRBJ2-3, the V gene TRBV7-9, with a tentative D call TRBD1 (5 bases). Looked up from germline, CDR1 is SEHNR and CDR2 is FQNEAQ (reference sequence). The V end was cut by 5 bases, the J end by 2 bases, with 20 bases between. CDR3 length: 17 amino acids. CDR3 bases: TGTGCCAGCAGCCTTTTAGCAGGGCAGGGTTTCACAGATACGCAGTATTTT. Protein product: CASSLLAGQGFTDTQYF.